Listed below are T cell receptor beta chains from one sample, sequenced in a study of blood T cell repertoires in COVID-19. Sequencing was performed with immunoSEQ multiplex PCR; in TCRdb, only in-frame clones are kept and a portion is missing. The table shows approximately 84,000 clones, with around four fifths occurring only once. The source material was peripheral blood. The receptors were sampled from a human donor in a cohort sampled during active COVID-19. The CDR3 runs from the conserved cysteine through the conserved F or W. The D gene is left open where the match is weak. Clone sizes are given selectively: once, few, many, or a class where the clone is expanded.

>TRBV19|TRBJ1-6|-|-
TGTGCCAGTAGCCATCCCGTCCGGCGGGATAATTCACCCCTCCACTTT
CASSHPVRRDNSPLHF
>TRBV9|TRBJ2-3|few|TRBD2
TGTGCCAGCAGCGGCCGACTAGCGGGGAGCACAGATACGCAGTATTTT
CASSGRLAGSTDTQYF
>TRBV29-1|TRBJ2-3|-|TRBD2
TGCAGCGTCGAGACTAGCGGGAGGCCAGATACGCAGTATTTT
CSVETSGRPDTQYF
>TRBV9|TRBJ1-2|once|-
TGTGCCAGCAGCGTAGACCCCGAGGGTCTTTTCTACACCTTC
CASSVDPEGLFYTF
>TRBV2|TRBJ2-7|-|TRBD1
TGTGCCAGCAGTAGCAGGGGGCTGATCGACGAGCAGTACTTC
CASSSRGLIDEQYF
>TRBV28|TRBJ2-7|-|-
TGTGCCAGCAGTTTAACGGGAGCCTCCTACGAGCAGTACTTC
CASSLTGASYEQYF
>TRBV21-1|TRBJ1-6|-|-
TGTGCCAGCAGCCCCACTAAAAATAATTCACCCCTCCACTTT
CASSPTKNNSPLHF
>TRBV30|TRBJ1-2|-|TRBD1
TGTGCCTGGAGTGTAAAATGGGGGGACAGGGGCTCAAACTATGGCTACACCTTC
CAWSVKWGDRGSNYGYTF
>TRBV5-1|TRBJ2-1|-|TRBD1
TGCGCCAGCAGCGCCTACAGGGGCAATGAGCAGTTCTTC
CASSAYRGNEQFF
>TRBV11-2|TRBJ2-7|-|TRBD2
TGTGCCAGCAGCTCCCGACTAGCGGGAACCTACGAGCAGTACTTC
CASSSRLAGTYEQYF
>TRBV4-1|TRBJ1-2|-|-
TGCGCCAGCAGCCAAGTACTGGGGGCGGGCCTCGGCTACACCTTC
CASSQVLGAGLGYTF
>TRBV3-1/TRBV3-2|TRBJ2-7|-|TRBD2
TGTGCCAGCAGCCAGCTAGCGGGTAACGAGCAGTACTTC
CASSQLAGNEQYF
>TRBV5-6|TRBJ2-2|once|TRBD1
TGTGCCAGCCGGGACAGGGTCTATCCCGGGGAGCTGTTTTTT
CASRDRVYPGELFF
>TRBV30|TRBJ2-7|-|TRBD2
TGTGCCTGGAGGATTAGCGGGGGGTCCTACGAGCAGTACTTC
CAWRISGGSYEQYF
>TRBV7-2|TRBJ1-3|once|TRBD1
TGTGCCAGCAGCTTGACAGGGGGGGCCTCTGGAAACACCATATATTTT
CASSLTGGASGNTIYF
>TRBV7-6|TRBJ1-5|-|TRBD1
TGTGCCAGCAGCTTAGGTCGGGACAGGGTTTATAGCAATCAGCCCCAGCATTTT
CASSLGRDRVYSNQPQHF
>TRBV30|TRBJ2-3|-|TRBD2
TGTGCCTGGAGCCGACTAGCGGGACGAGATACGCAGTATTTT
CAWSRLAGRDTQYF
>TRBV5-8|TRBJ1-4|-|TRBD1
TGTGCCAGCAGCGTAGGGACAGACTTAAATGAAAAACTGTTTTTT
CASSVGTDLNEKLFF
>TRBV7-8|TRBJ2-5|-|-
TGTGCCAGCAGTTTTAGGGTGCAGGGTGGGGAGACCCAGTACTTC
CASSFRVQGGETQYF
>TRBV2|TRBJ2-7|few|-
TGTGCCAGCAGCAAGGAGGGGTACGAGCAGTACTTC
CASSKEGYEQYF
>TRBV9|TRBJ2-7|-|TRBD2
TGTGCCAGCAGCGCCGGCGGGGCGGGAGCCTACGAGCAGTACTTC
CASSAGGAGAYEQYF
>TRBV28|TRBJ2-1|few|TRBD2
TGTGCCAGCAGTTCCCCTATAGCGGGGGGCCGATACAATGAGCAGTTCTTC
CASSSPIAGGRYNEQFF
>TRBV2|TRBJ1-1|-|-
TGTGCCACCAGCGCGGGGACGGGTGAAGCTTTCTTT
CATSAGTGEAFF
>TRBV27|TRBJ2-7|-|TRBD1
TGTGCCAGGATTCACCCCGGGACAGGAACCTACGAGCAGTACTTC
CARIHPGTGTYEQYF
>TRBV4-3|TRBJ2-5|-|TRBD2
TGCGCCAGCAGCCAAATGGGCGGGGGGACCTGGACCCAGTACTTC
CASSQMGGGTWTQYF
>TRBV6-2/TRBV6-3|TRBJ1-6|-|TRBD1
TGTGCCAGCAGTTATTGGGACAGCCAAAATTCACCCCTCCACTTT
CASSYWDSQNSPLHF
>TRBV30|TRBJ1-2|-|-
TGTGCCTGGAGAGGGAGGGCTAACTATGGCTACACCTTC
CAWRGRANYGYTF
>TRBV28|TRBJ1-6|once|-
TGTGCCAGCTTCCAAAATTCACCCCTCCACTTT
CASFQNSPLHF
>TRBV29-1|TRBJ1-3|-|-
TGCAGCGTTCTTAGCTCTGGAAACACCATATATTTT
CSVLSSGNTIYF
>TRBV19|TRBJ2-4|few|TRBD2
TGTGCCAGTAGTGGGCGAGCTAGCGGGGATAGGAGAAACATTCAGTACTTC
CASSGRASGDRRNIQYF
>TRBV6-6|TRBJ2-7|-|TRBD2
TGTGCCAGCAGTTTTACTAGCGGGACCTTTTCCTACGAGCAGTACTTC
CASSFTSGTFSYEQYF
>TRBV28|TRBJ2-7|once|TRBD2
TGTGCCAGCAGAACTAGCGGGAGGTACGAGCAGTACTTC
CASRTSGRYEQYF
>TRBV18|TRBJ2-2|-|TRBD2
TGTGCCAGCTCACCACCCAGGGAGGGCACCGGGGAGCTGTTTTTT
CASSPPREGTGELFF
>TRBV28|TRBJ2-7|-|TRBD2
TGTGCCAGCAGTCGTAGCGGGAGTCTCCACGAGCAGTACTTC
CASSRSGSLHEQYF
>TRBV18|TRBJ1-2|-|TRBD1
TGTGCCAGCTCACCACCTGTGGATACAGGGGCCTATGGCTACACCTTC
CASSPPVDTGAYGYTF
>TRBV11-2|TRBJ2-2|-|-
TGTGCCAGCAGCCCCCAAAGGCCGGGGGCCGGGGAGCTGTTTTTT
CASSPQRPGAGELFF
>TRBV19|TRBJ2-3|-|-
TGTGCCAGTAGTATCGGGCAGGGAACAGATACGCAGTATTTT
CASSIGQGTDTQYF
>TRBV5-5|TRBJ2-2|-|TRBD1
TGTGCCAGCAGCTTGTTCCAGGGGGCATCGAGCGGGGAGCTGTTTTTT
CASSLFQGASSGELFF
>TRBV28|TRBJ2-3|-|-
TGTGCCAGCCAGGTCGGGCGGGGACTCGGGGATACGCAGTATTTT
CASQVGRGLGDTQYF